This note documents a single TCR beta chain sequence. Antigen unknown. These data are taken from a study of blood T cells in healthy people across ages. Study-wide results and limits: Unknown CMV status may confound age-related changes in expanded clones. Per-million-T-cell TCR beta diversity fell roughly linearly with age. Naive T cell percentage showed a strong correlation with TCR beta diversity.

Every participating donor contributed about 10 milliliters of peripheral blood through a draw. Using a J-beta primer mix together with a sample-barcoded 5' primer, a second PCR was run for about 7 to 12 cycles. TCRdb ran MiXCR on the 5' RACE reads and lists one entry per CDR3 protein. The table lists hundreds of thousands of distinct CDR3 sequences, just over 55% of them singletons. Input material: blood. This TCR was recovered from a man aged 35-49 years in good health.

The CDR3 is CASSPRTSGRVSNYNEQFF. In nucleotides, the CDR3 is TGTGCCAGCAGCCCCCGGACTAGCGGGAGGGTATCGAACTACAATGAGCAGTTCTTC. V usage is TRBV7-2 and J usage is TRBJ2-1, with 15 bases aligning to TRBD2. The trim removed 5 bases at V and 3 bases at J, leaving 11 bases unmatched. CDR1 and CDR2 (germline): SGHTA, FQGNSA. The CDR3 totals 19 residues.